This TCR beta chain was obtained from a study of shared clonotypes between healthy human individuals. Findings and caveats of the study: Shared clonotypes: about 5.3% naive CD4, approximately 3.4% naive CD8, roughly 2.2% memory CD4, 0.4% to 0.45% memory CD8. Limited genetic and exposure-history diversity came from having few donors.

Nashville, Tennessee was home to all donors, who were Caucasian adults. This clone turned up a few times. Antigen specificity is unknown. The V segment lost 6 bases and the J segment 8 bases; nucleotides outside the gene matches: 7. Germline V gives CDR1 SGHRS, CDR2 YFSETQ. The CDR3 totals 15 residues. Every subset's genomic DNA went evenly onto several immunoSEQ plates. Sequencing used immunoSEQ multiplex PCR; TCRdb keeps in-frame clones, though not all of them. Here the sample spans millions of clones, approximately 94% being singletons. This chain connects TRBV5-1 to TRBJ2-2; 13 bases match TRBD2. Sequencing was performed on naive CD4+ T cells sorted from blood. Noted subset: CD45RA+ positively selected. The origin of this receptor is a man aged 18 to 29 in good health. Written as DNA, the CDR3 is TGCGCCAGCATCGGACTAGCGGGAGCAGGAGGGGAGCTGTTTTTT. It is translated as CASIGLAGAGGELFF.